This TCR beta chain derives from a study of T cell responses to AZD1222 COVID-19 vaccine. Study-wide findings and caveats: Increased Spike-specific TCR breadth and depth were observed after two AZD1222 doses. In a largely white British group with more females than males, clonal diversity was possibly underestimated. Mapped onto spike, vaccine-associated CD4 TCRs spanned it and were dominant at 160-218 and 743-854.

About this clone: Its antigen is not identified. Different DNA sequences within this sample yield the same CDR3.

The CDR3 is 13 residues long. Trimming took 0 bases from V and 3 from J, leaving 3 bases between them. The germline V gene has CDR1 LGHDT and CDR2 YNNKEL (reference sequence). Clones were sequenced by immunoSEQ multiplex PCR, and TCRdb holds only the in-frame ones, with some missing. The sample lists tens of thousands of clones; 70% to 90% were seen once. Second-dose intervals near 4 or 12 weeks were combined. The sequencing here drew on peripheral blood, taken 28 days after the second AZD1222 dose. The rearrangement joins TRBV3-1 (or the pseudogene TRBV3-2) to TRBJ1-3, with no clear D. The sequence derives from an adult who received the AZD1222 COVID-19 vaccine. The CDR3 reads CASSQDSGNTIYF. CDR3 nucleotides: TGTGCCAGCAGCCAAGACAGTGGAAACACCATATATTTT.